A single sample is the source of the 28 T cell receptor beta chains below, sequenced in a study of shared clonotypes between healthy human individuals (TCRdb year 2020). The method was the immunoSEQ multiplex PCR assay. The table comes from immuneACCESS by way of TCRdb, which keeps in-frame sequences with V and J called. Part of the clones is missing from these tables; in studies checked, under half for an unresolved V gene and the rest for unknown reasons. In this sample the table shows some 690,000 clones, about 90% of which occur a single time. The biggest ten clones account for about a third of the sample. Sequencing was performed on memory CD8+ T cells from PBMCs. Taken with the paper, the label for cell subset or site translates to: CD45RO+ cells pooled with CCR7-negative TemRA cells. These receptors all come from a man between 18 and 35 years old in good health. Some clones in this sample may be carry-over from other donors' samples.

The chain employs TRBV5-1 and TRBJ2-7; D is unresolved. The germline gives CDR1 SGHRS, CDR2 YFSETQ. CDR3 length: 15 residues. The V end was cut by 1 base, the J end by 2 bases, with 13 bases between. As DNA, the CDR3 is TGCGCCAGCAGCTTGTTTTCAGGAACTACCTACGAGCAGTACTTC. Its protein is CASSLFSGTTYEQYF. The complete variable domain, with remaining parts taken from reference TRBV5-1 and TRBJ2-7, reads KAGVTQTPRYLIKTRGQQVTLSCSPISGHRSVSWYQQTPGQGLQFLFEYFSETQRNKGNFPGRFSGRQFSNSRSEMNVSTLELGDSALYLCASSLFSGTTYEQYFGPGTRLTVT.

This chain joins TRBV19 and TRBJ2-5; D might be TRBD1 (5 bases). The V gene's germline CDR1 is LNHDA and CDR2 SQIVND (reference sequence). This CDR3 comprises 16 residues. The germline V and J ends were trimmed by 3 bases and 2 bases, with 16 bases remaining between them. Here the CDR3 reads CASSMVGTGRQETQYF. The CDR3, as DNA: TGTGCCAGTAGTATGGTCGGTACAGGCCGGCAAGAGACCCAGTACTTC.

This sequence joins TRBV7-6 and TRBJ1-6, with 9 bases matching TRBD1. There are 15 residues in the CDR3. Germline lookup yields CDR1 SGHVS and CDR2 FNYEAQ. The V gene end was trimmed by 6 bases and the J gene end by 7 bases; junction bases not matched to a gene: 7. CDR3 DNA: TGTGCCAGCAGGGCCCGGACAGGGGAGAATTCACCCCTCCACTTT. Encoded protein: CASRARTGENSPLHF.

The CDR3 coding sequence is TGTGCCAGCAGTTCTCGGACTACTATTAACACAGATACGCAGTATTTT. Its translation is CASSSRTTINTDTQYF. The J gene is TRBJ2-3, the V gene TRBV6-5; D might be TRBD2 (6 bases). V was trimmed by 4 bases and J by 2 bases, leaving 16 bases between them. The germline V gene encodes CDR1 MNHEY and CDR2 SVGAGI. This CDR3 comprises 16 residues.

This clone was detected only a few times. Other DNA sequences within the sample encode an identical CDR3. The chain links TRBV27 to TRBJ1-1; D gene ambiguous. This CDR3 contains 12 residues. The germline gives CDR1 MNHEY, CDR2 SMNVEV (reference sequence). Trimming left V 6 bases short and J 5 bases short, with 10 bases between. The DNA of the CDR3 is TGTGCCAGCAGCTTGATCGGAACTGAAGCTTTCTTT. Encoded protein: CASSLIGTEAFF.

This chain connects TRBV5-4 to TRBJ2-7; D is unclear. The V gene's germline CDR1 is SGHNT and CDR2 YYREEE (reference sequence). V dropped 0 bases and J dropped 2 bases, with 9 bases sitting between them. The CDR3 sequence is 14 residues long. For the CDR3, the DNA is TGTGCCAGCAGCTTGGGCAATCACCCCTACGAGCAGTACTTC. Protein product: CASSLGNHPYEQYF.

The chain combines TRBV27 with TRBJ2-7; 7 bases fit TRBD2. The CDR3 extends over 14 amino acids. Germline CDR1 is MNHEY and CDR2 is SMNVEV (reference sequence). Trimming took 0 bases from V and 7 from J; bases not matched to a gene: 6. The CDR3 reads CASSLSGGNIEQYF. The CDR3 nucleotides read TGTGCCAGCAGTTTATCGGGAGGGAATATTGAGCAGTACTTC.

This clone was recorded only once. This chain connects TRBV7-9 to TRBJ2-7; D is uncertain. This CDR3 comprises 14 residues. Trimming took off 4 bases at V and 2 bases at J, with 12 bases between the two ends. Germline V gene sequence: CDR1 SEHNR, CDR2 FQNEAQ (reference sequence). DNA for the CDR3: TGTGCCAGCAGCTCGCGTGGGGTCCCCTACGAGCAGTACTTC. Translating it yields CASSSRGVPYEQYF.

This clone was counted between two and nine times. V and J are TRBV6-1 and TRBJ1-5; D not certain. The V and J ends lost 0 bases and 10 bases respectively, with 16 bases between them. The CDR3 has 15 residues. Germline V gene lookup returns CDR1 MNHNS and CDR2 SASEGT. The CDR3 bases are TGTGCCAGCAGTGAAGCCAGCCCCAGGAGGGATCCCCAGCATTTT. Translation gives CASSEASPRRDPQHF.

The CDR3 here is CASSLGQHEAFF. CDR3 nucleotide sequence: TGTGCCAGCAGCCTCGGACAGCATGAAGCTTTCTTT. The J gene is TRBJ1-1, the V gene TRBV7-9; possibly TRBD1 for D (6 bases). The CDR3 is 12 amino acids. From germline, CDR1 is SEHNR and CDR2 FQNEAQ (reference sequence). V lost 5 bases and J lost 7, with 11 bases in between. Full variable domain (outside the CDR3, taken from reference TRBV7-9 and TRBJ1-1): DTGVSQNPRHKITKRGQNVTFRCDPISEHNRLYWYRQTLGQGPEFLTYFQNEAQLEKSRLLSDRFSAERPKGSFSTLEIQRTEQGDSAMYLCASSLGQHEAFFGQGTRLTVV.

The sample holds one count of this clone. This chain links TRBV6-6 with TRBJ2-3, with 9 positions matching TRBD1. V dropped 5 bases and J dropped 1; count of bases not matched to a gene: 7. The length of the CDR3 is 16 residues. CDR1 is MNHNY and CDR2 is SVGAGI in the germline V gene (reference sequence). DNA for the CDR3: TGTGCCAGCAGTAAACGGACAGGGGCAGGCACAGATACGCAGTATTTT. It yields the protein CASSKRTGAGTDTQYF.

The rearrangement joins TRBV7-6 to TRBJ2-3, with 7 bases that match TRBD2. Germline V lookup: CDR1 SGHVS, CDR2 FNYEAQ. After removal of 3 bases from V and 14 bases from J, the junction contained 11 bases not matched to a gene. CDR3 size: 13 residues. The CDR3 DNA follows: TGTGCCAGCAGCTTGCCGGTGGCGGGAGTGTGGTATTTT. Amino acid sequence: CASSLPVAGVWYF.

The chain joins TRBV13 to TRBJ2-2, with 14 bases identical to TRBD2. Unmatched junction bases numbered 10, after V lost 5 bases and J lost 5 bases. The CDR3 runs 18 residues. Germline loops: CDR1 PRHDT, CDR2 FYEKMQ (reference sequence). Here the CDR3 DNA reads TGTGCCAGCAGCCCCAATGGACTAGCGGGAGGAAGAACCGGGGAGCTGTTTTTT. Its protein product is CASSPNGLAGGRTGELFF.

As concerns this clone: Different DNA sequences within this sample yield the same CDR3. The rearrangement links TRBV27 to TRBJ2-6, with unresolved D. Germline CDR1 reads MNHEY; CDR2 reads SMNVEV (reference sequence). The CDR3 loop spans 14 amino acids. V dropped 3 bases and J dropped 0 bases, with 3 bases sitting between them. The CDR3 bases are TGTGCCAGCAGTTTCTCCTCTGGGGCCAACGTCCTGACTTTC. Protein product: CASSFSSGANVLTF. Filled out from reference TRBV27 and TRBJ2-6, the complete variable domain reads EAQVTQNPRYLITVTGKKLTVTCSQNMNHEYMSWYRQDPGLGLRQIYYSMNVEVTDKGDVPEGYKVSRKEKRNFPLILESPSPNQTSLYFCASSFSSGANVLTFGAGSRLTVL.

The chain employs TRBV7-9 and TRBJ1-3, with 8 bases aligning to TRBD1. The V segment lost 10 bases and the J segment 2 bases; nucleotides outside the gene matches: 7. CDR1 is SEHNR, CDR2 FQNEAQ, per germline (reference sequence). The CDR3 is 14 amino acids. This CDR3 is CAIRSDRAGNTIYF. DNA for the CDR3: TGTGCCATCAGGTCGGACAGGGCTGGAAACACCATATATTTT.

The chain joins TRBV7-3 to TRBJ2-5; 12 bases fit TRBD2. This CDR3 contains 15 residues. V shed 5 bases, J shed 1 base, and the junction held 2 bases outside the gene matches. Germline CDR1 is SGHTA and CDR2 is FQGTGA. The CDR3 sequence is CASSLAGGAQETQYF. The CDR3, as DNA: TGTGCCAGCAGCCTAGCGGGAGGGGCCCAAGAGACCCAGTACTTC.

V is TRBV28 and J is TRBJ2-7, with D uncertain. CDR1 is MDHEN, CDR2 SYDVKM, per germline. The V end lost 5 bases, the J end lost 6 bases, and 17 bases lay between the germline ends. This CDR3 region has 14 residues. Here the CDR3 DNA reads TGTGCCAGCAGTGAGACACTAAGGTCGGCCGAGCAGTACTTC. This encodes CASSETLRSAEQYF.

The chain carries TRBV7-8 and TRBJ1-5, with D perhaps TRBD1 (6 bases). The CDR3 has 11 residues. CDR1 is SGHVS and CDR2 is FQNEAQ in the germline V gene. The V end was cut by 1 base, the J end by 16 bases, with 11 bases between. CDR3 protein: CASSLDRALHF. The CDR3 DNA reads TGTGCCAGCAGCTTAGACAGGGCCCTCCATTTT. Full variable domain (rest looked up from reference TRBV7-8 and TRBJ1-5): GAGVSQSPRYKVAKRGQDVALRCDPISGHVSLFWYQQALGQGPEFLTYFQNEAQLDKSGLPSDRFFAERPEGSVSTLKIQRTQQEDSAVYLCASSLDRALHFGDGTRLSIL.

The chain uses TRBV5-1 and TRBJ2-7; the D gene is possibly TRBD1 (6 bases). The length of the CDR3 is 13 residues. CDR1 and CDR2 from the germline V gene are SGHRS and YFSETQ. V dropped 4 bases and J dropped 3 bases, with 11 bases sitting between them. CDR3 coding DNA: TGCGCCAGCAGCCCCCCGACAGGCTACGAGCAGTACTTC. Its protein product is CASSPPTGYEQYF.

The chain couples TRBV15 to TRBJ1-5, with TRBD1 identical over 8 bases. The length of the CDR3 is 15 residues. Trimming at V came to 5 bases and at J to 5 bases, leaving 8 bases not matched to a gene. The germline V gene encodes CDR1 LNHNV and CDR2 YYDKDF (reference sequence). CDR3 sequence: CATSPDREGHQPQHF. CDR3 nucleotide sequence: TGTGCCACCAGCCCGGACAGGGAGGGTCATCAGCCCCAGCATTTT.

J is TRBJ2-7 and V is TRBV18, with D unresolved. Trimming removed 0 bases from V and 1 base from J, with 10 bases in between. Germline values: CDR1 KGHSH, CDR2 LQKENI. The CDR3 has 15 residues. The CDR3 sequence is CASSPPEHISYEQYF. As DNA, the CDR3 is TGTGCCAGCTCACCACCGGAACACATTTCCTACGAGCAGTACTTC.

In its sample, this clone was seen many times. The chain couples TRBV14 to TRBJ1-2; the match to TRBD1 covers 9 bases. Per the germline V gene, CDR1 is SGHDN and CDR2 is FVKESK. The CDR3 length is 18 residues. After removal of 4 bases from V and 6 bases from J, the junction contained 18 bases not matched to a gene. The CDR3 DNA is TGTGCCAGCAGCCCCAGTATCGGGACAGGGCGGAGGGAGGATGGCTACACCTTC. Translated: CASSPSIGTGRREDGYTF.

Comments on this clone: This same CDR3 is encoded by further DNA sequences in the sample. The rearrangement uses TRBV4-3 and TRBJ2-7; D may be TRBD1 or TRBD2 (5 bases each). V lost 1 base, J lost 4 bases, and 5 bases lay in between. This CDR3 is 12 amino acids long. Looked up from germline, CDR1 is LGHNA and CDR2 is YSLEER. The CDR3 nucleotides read TGCGCCAGCAGCCAAGGGGGGTACGAGCAGTACTTC. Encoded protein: CASSQGGYEQYF.

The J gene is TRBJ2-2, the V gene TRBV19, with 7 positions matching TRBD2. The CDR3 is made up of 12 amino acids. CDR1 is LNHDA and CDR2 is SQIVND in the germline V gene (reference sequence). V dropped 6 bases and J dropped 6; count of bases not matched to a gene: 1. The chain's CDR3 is CASRRESGELFF. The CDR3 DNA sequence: TGTGCCAGTAGGCGGGAGTCCGGGGAGCTGTTTTTT.

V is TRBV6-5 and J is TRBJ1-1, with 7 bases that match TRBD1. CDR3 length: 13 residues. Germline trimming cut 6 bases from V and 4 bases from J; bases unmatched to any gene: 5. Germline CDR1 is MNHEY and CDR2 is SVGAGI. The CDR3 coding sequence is TGTGCCAGCAGGTACAGGGGAGGCACTGAAGCTTTCTTT. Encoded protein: CASRYRGGTEAFF.

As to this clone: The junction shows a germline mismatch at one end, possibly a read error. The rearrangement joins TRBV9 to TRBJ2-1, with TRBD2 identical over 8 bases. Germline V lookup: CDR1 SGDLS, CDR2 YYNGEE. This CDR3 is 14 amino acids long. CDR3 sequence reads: CASSVSGSYHEQFF. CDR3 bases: TGTGCCAGCAGCGTCAGCGGGAGCTACCATGAGCAGTTCTTC.

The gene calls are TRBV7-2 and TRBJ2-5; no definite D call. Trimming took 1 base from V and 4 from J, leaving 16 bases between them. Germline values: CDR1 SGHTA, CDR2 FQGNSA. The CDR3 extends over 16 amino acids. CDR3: CASSLVGLRFVETQYF. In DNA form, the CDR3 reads TGTGCCAGCAGCTTAGTTGGGCTAAGATTTGTAGAGACCCAGTACTTC.

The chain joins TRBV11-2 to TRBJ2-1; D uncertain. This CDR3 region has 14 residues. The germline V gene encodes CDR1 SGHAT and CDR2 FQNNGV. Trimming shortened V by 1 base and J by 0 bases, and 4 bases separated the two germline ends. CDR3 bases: TGTGCCAGCAGCTTAGGGGTCTCCTACAATGAGCAGTTCTTC. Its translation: CASSLGVSYNEQFF.